The present T cell receptor beta chain was sequenced within a study of low-dose radiotherapy and immunotherapy resistance in tumors. Study overall: The study gave Cohort 2 1 Gy per fraction every two weeks, totaling 13 Gy over 26 weeks.

This clonotype was seen more than once but under ten times. Gene-specific TRAV and TRBV primers were used for first-strand cDNA, covering alpha and beta chains. The PCR that amplified TCRs ran for roughly 20 cycles, relying on a constant-region primer and a V-primer adapter. The isolated mRNA underwent amplification through in vitro transcription. TCRdb redid the calling of the reads with MiXCR, one entry per CDR3 protein. The sample carries tens of thousands of distinct CDR3 sequences, around 30% recorded once. The time point is: before trial treatment. The CDR3 has 17 residues. Germline-derived CDR1 and CDR2 are MNHNS and SASEGT. Trimming took 2 bases from V and 8 from J, leaving 21 bases between them.

The chain recombines TRBV6-1 with TRBJ1-4; D call uncertain. The starting material was PBMCs, obtained before treatment. This clonotype was sampled from a female donor with ovarian cancer. DNA for the CDR3: TGTGCCAGCAGTGAATCAGTCCGACTGAGGGAGGCGGAAAAACTGTTTTTT. As protein: CASSESVRLREAEKLFF.